Below, 30 T cell receptor beta chains from the same sample are listed, as sequenced in a study of control samples from healthy donors and cancer patients. Sequencing was performed with immunoSEQ multiplex PCR; in TCRdb, only in-frame clones are kept and a portion is missing. The repertoire holds approximately 100,000 clones, roughly 89% seen once, with approximately 3% in the top ten. What was sequenced was blood. The receptors here all came from a human donor in good health. The donor label of this sample is uncertain.

Here the CDR3 DNA reads TGTGCCAGCACGGGGAGAAGCACAGATACGCAGTATTTT. This sequence encodes CASTGRSTDTQYF. The V gene is TRBV6-5, the J gene TRBJ2-3; possible D gene TRBD2, 5 bases. The V and J ends lost 7 bases and 0 bases respectively, with 8 bases between them. Germline V gene data show CDR1 as MNHEY and CDR2 as SVGAGI. The CDR3 runs to 13 residues.

The chain joins TRBV5-6 to TRBJ2-5; 7 positions match TRBD1. Germline CDR1 is SGHDT and CDR2 is YYEEEE. J was trimmed by 5 bases and V by 4 bases; bases with no gene match: 8. CDR3 length equals 14 residues. CDR3 in amino acids: CASSKTGNEETQYF. CDR3 in DNA: TGTGCCAGCAGCAAGACAGGGAATGAGGAGACCCAGTACTTC.

The rearrangement joins TRBV6-5 to TRBJ1-3; 7 bases map to TRBD1. CDR3 length: 14 residues. V gave up 5 bases and J gave up 8 bases; unmatched junction bases: 9. Germline assignment: CDR1 MNHEY and CDR2 SVGAGI. The chain's CDR3 is CASSTRGRGHTIYF. In DNA, the CDR3 is TGTGCCAGCAGTACCAGGGGGAGGGGGCACACCATATATTTT.

The chain uses TRBV13 and TRBJ2-1, with 8 bases matching TRBD1. The germline gives CDR1 PRHDT, CDR2 FYEKMQ (reference sequence). The CDR3 runs 15 residues. The V segment lost 5 bases and the J segment 12 bases; nucleotides outside the gene matches: 15. Written as DNA, the CDR3 is TGTGCCAGCAGCCGGGACAGGTATTACAAAAGCGGGCAGTTCTTC. Translating it yields CASSRDRYYKSGQFF.

The rearrangement joins TRBV9 to TRBJ1-1; the D is unclear. The CDR3 contains 14 residues. Per germline, CDR1 SGDLS and CDR2 YYNGEE. V was pared by 1 base and J by 4 bases, with 11 bases between. The CDR3 DNA reads as TGTGCCAGCAGCGTATTTGCTGAGGGCACTGAAGCTTTCTTT. This encodes CASSVFAEGTEAFF.

The chain recombines TRBV12-3 or TRBV12-4 with TRBJ1-2; TRBD1 matches 7 bases. The CDR3 runs to 13 residues. V dropped 3 bases and J dropped 8; count of bases not matched to a gene: 6. The CDR3 is CASSFYRGGGYTF. CDR3 nucleotides: TGTGCCAGCAGTTTTTACAGGGGTGGAGGCTACACCTTC.

V and J are TRBV19 and TRBJ1-1, with a weak D call TRBD1 (5 bases). Per the germline V gene, CDR1 is LNHDA and CDR2 is SQIVND (reference sequence). Between the trimmed V and J ends, which lost 7 bases and 0 bases, there was a span of 6 bases. The CDR3 is 12 residues long. For the CDR3, the DNA is TGTGCCAGTATGGGGGTGAACACTGAAGCTTTCTTT. It translates to CASMGVNTEAFF.

The J gene is TRBJ1-2, the V gene TRBV6-6; 10 bases map to TRBD1. The CDR3 covers 14 residues. CDR1 is MNHNY, CDR2 SVGAGI, per germline (reference sequence). Trimming took 5 bases from V and 6 from J; bases not matched to a gene: 6. The CDR3 region is CASSKQTGGHGYTF. CDR3 nucleotide sequence: TGTGCCAGCAGTAAACAGACAGGGGGCCATGGCTACACCTTC.

The chain joins TRBV29-1 to TRBJ2-2; 8 nucleotides agree with TRBD1. This CDR3 has 14 amino acids. Germline V gene data show CDR1 as SQVTM and CDR2 as ANQGSEA. V lost 3 bases, J lost 4 bases, and 4 bases stayed unmatched. As DNA, the CDR3 is TGCAGCGTTGAGGAGACAGGGGCCACCGGGGAGCTGTTTTTT. Protein sequence: CSVEETGATGELFF.

This chain links TRBV6-1 with TRBJ2-4, with TRBD1 identical over 10 bases. The germline V gene has CDR1 MNHNS and CDR2 SASEGT. This CDR3 region has 20 residues. J lost 0 bases, V lost 4 bases, and 15 bases had no gene match. Here the CDR3 reads CASSAYDGTGAPLAKNIQYF. In DNA, the CDR3 is TGTGCCAGCAGTGCTTATGATGGGACAGGGGCACCACTAGCCAAAAACATTCAGTACTTC.

This sequence joins TRBV6-6 and TRBJ1-6; 9 bases are shared with TRBD1. The junction had 3 bases not matched to a gene; V was cut back by 2 bases and J by 7 bases. The CDR3 is 15 residues long. Germline assignment: CDR1 MNHNY and CDR2 SVGAGI (reference sequence). CDR3 nucleotide sequence: TGTGCCAGCAGTTACCGGGACAGGGAAAATTCACCCCTCCACTTT. It translates to CASSYRDRENSPLHF.

The V call is TRBV19, the J call TRBJ1-1, with D unclear. CDR1 and CDR2 (germline): LNHDA, SQIVND (reference sequence). V lost 2 bases, J lost 4 bases, and 5 bases lay in between. CDR3 length: 12 amino acids. The CDR3 here is CASSIWATEAFF. The CDR3 DNA sequence: TGTGCCAGTAGTATATGGGCCACTGAAGCTTTCTTT.

This chain joins TRBV7-8 and TRBJ2-5, with 10 bases identical to TRBD2. The germline CDR1 and CDR2 sequences are SGHVS and FQNEAQ. CDR3 length equals 13 residues. Trimming at V came to 5 bases and at J to 5 bases, leaving 2 bases not matched to a gene. This CDR3 reads CASSRLAGETQYF. CDR3 DNA: TGTGCCAGCAGCAGACTAGCGGGCGAGACCCAGTACTTC.

The rearrangement links TRBV19 to TRBJ1-2; D unclear. CDR3 length equals 14 residues. The germline gives CDR1 LNHDA, CDR2 SQIVND (reference sequence). Trimming left V 4 bases short and J 3 bases short, with 12 bases between. CDR3 residues: CASSNKGGDYGYTF. The CDR3 DNA follows: TGTGCCAGTAGTAACAAGGGAGGTGACTATGGCTACACCTTC.

This clone appeared a single time. The chain employs TRBV5-1 and TRBJ2-1; weak D call: TRBD1 (6 bases). The CDR3 contains 16 residues. V was cut by 2 bases and J by 2 bases, with 14 bases left in between. Germline values: CDR1 SGHRS, CDR2 YFSETQ. CDR3 protein: CASSFSQGGTYNEQFF. For the CDR3, the DNA is TGCGCCAGCAGCTTCTCACAGGGTGGGACCTACAATGAGCAGTTCTTC.

DNA for the CDR3: TGTGCCAGCCGGGACAGAAATTCACCCCTCCACTTT. The encoded protein is CASRDRNSPLHF. V is TRBV19 and J is TRBJ1-6; 7 bases agree with TRBD1. Germline lookup yields CDR1 LNHDA and CDR2 SQIVND (reference sequence). CDR3 length: 12 amino acids. The V segment lost 9 bases and the J segment 7 bases; nucleotides outside the gene matches: 3.

The chain recombines TRBV5-4 with TRBJ2-1; D not certain. CDR1 is SGHNT and CDR2 is YYREEE in the germline V gene (reference sequence). The ends were cut back, 2 bases at V and 10 bases at J, with 16 bases in the middle. The CDR3 has 14 residues. The CDR3 DNA sequence: TGTGCCAGCAGCTTATTAACGGTCAATCGGGAGCAGTTCTTC. Translating gives CASSLLTVNREQFF.

The chain is built from TRBV6-4 and TRBJ1-2; 7 bases are shared with TRBD1. Germline CDR1 is MRHNA and CDR2 is SNTAGT. The CDR3 sequence is 15 residues long. The junction had 11 bases not matched to a gene; V was cut back by 3 bases and J by 7 bases. The CDR3 nucleotides are TGTGCCAGCAGTGAACAAGGGGGCGCAGTATCTGGCTACACCTTC. As protein: CASSEQGGAVSGYTF.

The chain employs TRBV19 and TRBJ2-3; no definite D call. Trimming cost V 3 bases and J 1 base, with 14 bases left between them. The CDR3 is 16 amino acids. The germline V gene encodes CDR1 LNHDA and CDR2 SQIVND (reference sequence). Here the CDR3 reads CASSIDGDLGTDTQYF. CDR3 nucleotide sequence: TGTGCCAGTAGTATCGATGGGGATCTCGGCACAGATACGCAGTATTTT.

The chain carries TRBV18 and TRBJ2-7, with no clear D. Germline values: CDR1 KGHSH, CDR2 LQKENI. V lost 1 base and J lost 5, with 12 bases in between. There are 14 residues in the CDR3. The CDR3 protein is CASSPQGVRDEQYV. CDR3 DNA sequence: TGTGCCAGCTCACCACAGGGCGTCCGGGACGAGCAGTACGTC.

The chain carries TRBV7-9 and TRBJ1-5; D gene uncertain. V lost 4 bases and J lost 2, with 12 bases in between. The germline V gene encodes CDR1 SEHNR and CDR2 FQNEAQ (reference sequence). The CDR3 has 15 amino acids. The CDR3 is CASSSLGDGNQPQHF. The CDR3 coding sequence is TGTGCCAGCAGCTCACTCGGGGATGGCAATCAGCCCCAGCATTTT.

V is TRBV12-3 or TRBV12-4 and J is TRBJ1-1; D not certain. V was trimmed by 3 bases and J by 1 base, leaving 6 bases between them. This CDR3 spans 13 amino acids. CDR3 protein: CASSFAPNTEAFF. The CDR3 bases are TGTGCCAGCAGTTTTGCACCGAACACTGAAGCTTTCTTT.

This clone appeared once. The genes are TRBV6-5 and TRBJ2-1; 10 nucleotides align to TRBD1. Trimming at V came to 7 bases and at J to 7 bases, leaving 7 bases not matched to a gene. Germline V CDR1 and CDR2: MNHEY, SVGAGI. The CDR3 spans 14 residues. CDR3 loop: CASIFGQGGNEQFF. The CDR3 bases are TGTGCCAGCATCTTCGGACAGGGGGGGAATGAGCAGTTCTTC.

The genes are TRBV5-5 and TRBJ2-5; 7 nucleotides agree with TRBD1. The CDR3 totals 15 residues. Germline V gene data show CDR1 as SGHKS and CDR2 as YYEKEE (reference sequence). The V segment lost 3 bases and the J segment 3 bases; nucleotides outside the gene matches: 8. As DNA, the CDR3 is TGTGCCAGCAGCTCCCCGTTCGACAGGGAAGAGACCCAGTACTTC. Protein sequence: CASSSPFDREETQYF. The complete variable domain, with remaining parts taken from reference TRBV5-5 and TRBJ2-5, reads DAGVTQSPTHLIKTRGQQVTLRCSPISGHKSVSWYQQVLGQGPQFIFQYYEKEERGRGNFPDRFSARQFPNYSSELNVNALLLGDSALYLCASSSPFDREETQYFGPGTRLLVL.

The chain couples TRBV6-4 to TRBJ2-1, with D uncertain. V was pared by 2 bases and J by 7 bases, with 6 bases between. This CDR3 is 12 amino acids long. The germline gives CDR1 MRHNA, CDR2 SNTAGT. This CDR3 is CASSDGLNEQFF. The CDR3 DNA reads as TGTGCCAGCAGTGACGGCTTGAATGAGCAGTTCTTC.

With regard to this clone: One junction end does not reproduce the germline sequence, and a read error may be involved. The V call is TRBV9, the J call TRBJ2-1; 10 bases are a match to TRBD2. The CDR3 has 16 amino acids. Germline values: CDR1 SGDLS, CDR2 YYNGEE. In DNA, the CDR3 is TGTGCCAGCAGCGTAGATAGCGGGGGGCTATACAGTGAGCAGTTCTTC. It codes for CASSVDSGGLYSEQFF.

The chain has TRBV5-8 and TRBJ2-1, with TRBD1 identical over 8 bases. CDR1 and CDR2 (germline): SGHTS, YDEGEE. The CDR3 sequence is 16 residues long. The V and J ends lost 2 bases and 2 bases, in that order; junction bases with no gene match: 6. CDR3 sequence: CASSLGQGVTYNEQFF. Written as DNA, the CDR3 is TGTGCCAGCAGCTTAGGACAGGGTGTCACCTACAATGAGCAGTTCTTC.

The J gene is TRBJ1-6, the V gene TRBV3-1 (or the pseudogene TRBV3-2); no reliable D call. The CDR3 totals 19 residues. With 0 bases removed from V and 1 base from J, the gap between germline ends came to 16 bases. From germline, CDR1 is LGHDT and CDR2 YNNKEL (reference sequence). As DNA, the CDR3 is TGTGCCAGCAGCCAAGAATCAGAGGTAGTGGAATCCTATAATTCACCCCTCCACTTT. It translates to CASSQESEVVESYNSPLHF.

The chain recombines TRBV4-2 with TRBJ2-3; D assignment may be TRBD1 or TRBD2 (6 bases each). The V end was cut by 2 bases, the J end by 7 bases, with 19 bases between. Germline V gene lookup returns CDR1 LGHNA and CDR2 YNFKEQ. The CDR3 extends over 16 amino acids. The CDR3 region has the DNA TGTGCCAGCAGCCAAAAGGAGGGGGTGGAGGGTTATACGCAGTATTTT. Its translation is CASSQKEGVEGYTQYF.

V is TRBV3-1 (or the pseudogene TRBV3-2) and J is TRBJ1-6; D not certain. The CDR3 sequence is 15 residues long. Germline V CDR1 and CDR2: LGHDT, YNNKEL (reference sequence). The germline V and J ends were trimmed by 5 bases and 6 bases, with 14 bases remaining between them. The CDR3 region is CASSYPQAANSPLHF. The CDR3 DNA sequence: TGTGCCAGCAGCTACCCCCAGGCGGCTAATTCACCCCTCCACTTT.